These 18 T cell receptor beta chains came from one sample sequenced in a study of T cells in localized non-small cell lung cancer (dated by TCRdb to 2020 to 2022). Library preparation was by the immunoSEQ multiplex PCR assay. Drawn from immuneACCESS, this table holds only the in-frame rearrangements with V and J called that TCRdb kept. Clones are partly lost; checked studies trace under half to an unresolved V gene and leave the rest unexplained. For this sample there are tens of thousands of clones; approximately 84% appear just once. Clones ranked in the top ten supply around 3.8% of the sample. The source material was peripheral blood, sampled before any cancer treatment. The receptors shown here come from a male donor aged 60 or older with stage III lung adenocarcinoma.

In its sample, this clone was seen once. The chain carries TRBV7-9 and TRBJ1-1, with D perhaps TRBD1 (6 bases). Trimming left V 5 bases short and J 1 base short, with 11 bases between. Germline V gene sequence: CDR1 SEHNR, CDR2 FQNEAQ (reference sequence). The CDR3 is made up of 14 amino acids. This CDR3 is CASSQVQGNTEAFF. The CDR3 nucleotides are TGTGCCAGCAGCCAAGTACAGGGGAACACTGAAGCTTTCTTT.

V usage is TRBV15 and J usage is TRBJ2-3; D call uncertain. Germline values: CDR1 LNHNV, CDR2 YYDKDF (reference sequence). Trimming removed 8 bases at V and 0 bases at J, with 9 bases between. The CDR3 has 13 amino acids. The CDR3 protein is CATYPQSTDTQYF. The CDR3 DNA sequence: TGTGCCACCTACCCACAAAGCACAGATACGCAGTATTTT.

The CDR3 loop is CASSFLGQETQYF. CDR3 nucleotides: TGCGCCAGCAGCTTTCTTGGCCAAGAGACCCAGTACTTC. The chain is built from TRBV5-1 and TRBJ2-5; D gene unclear. The CDR3 is 13 amino acids. The V end lost 2 bases, the J end lost 1 base, and 6 bases lay between the germline ends. The germline V gene has CDR1 SGHRS and CDR2 YFSETQ. The entire variable domain, with the rest obtained from reference TRBV5-1 and TRBJ2-5, is as follows: KAGVTQTPRYLIKTRGQQVTLSCSPISGHRSVSWYQQTPGQGLQFLFEYFSETQRNKGNFPGRFSGRQFSNSRSEMNVSTLELGDSALYLCASSFLGQETQYFGPGTRLLVL.

The V call is TRBV7-9, the J call TRBJ2-5, with 14 bases that match TRBD2. With 5 bases clipped from V and 3 bases from J, the junction kept 5 bases outside the gene matches. The CDR3 runs 16 residues. From germline, CDR1 is SEHNR and CDR2 FQNEAQ (reference sequence). The CDR3 region has the DNA TGTGCCAGCAGCCCCGGGACTAGCGGGAGAGAAGAGACCCAGTACTTC. It codes for CASSPGTSGREETQYF. Full variable domain (outside the CDR3, taken from reference TRBV7-9 and TRBJ2-5): DTGVSQNPRHKITKRGQNVTFRCDPISEHNRLYWYRQTLGQGPEFLTYFQNEAQLEKSRLLSDRFSAERPKGSFSTLEIQRTEQGDSAMYLCASSPGTSGREETQYFGPGTRLLVL.

The chain recombines TRBV2 with TRBJ1-2, with D tentatively TRBD1 (6 bases). The germline CDR1 and CDR2 sequences are SNHLY and FYNNEI. V was pared by 6 bases and J by 4 bases, with 21 bases between. This CDR3 contains 16 residues. CDR3 residues: CASSPGTYQRGYGYTF. The DNA of the CDR3 is TGTGCCAGCAGCCCCGGGACATATCAGCGGGGCTATGGCTACACCTTC.

The J gene is TRBJ1-3, the V gene TRBV14; D is undetermined. The CDR3 has 14 residues. The ends were cut back, 4 bases at V and 10 bases at J, with 17 bases in the middle. Germline V CDR1 and CDR2: SGHDN, FVKESK. CDR3 region: CASSLQRWVGTIYF. In DNA form, the CDR3 reads TGTGCCAGCAGCCTGCAACGCTGGGTAGGGACCATATATTTT.

In this sample, this clone turned up a few times. The chain links TRBV6-5 to TRBJ2-7; D possibly uses TRBD1 or TRBD2 (5 bases each). From germline, CDR1 is MNHEY and CDR2 SVGAGI. V lost 6 bases and J 7 bases, leaving 19 bases between the germline ends. The CDR3 has 14 residues. The CDR3 region has the DNA TGTGCCAGCAGCCTTATGAGAGGGGCTAAGGAGCAGTACTTC. It specifies CASSLMRGAKEQYF.

The chain recombines TRBV9 with TRBJ1-1, with no clear D. Trimming took off 4 bases at V and 2 bases at J, with 12 bases between the two ends. The CDR3 totals 14 residues. The V gene's germline CDR1 is SGDLS and CDR2 YYNGEE. This CDR3 reads CASSPHTVNTEAFF. The CDR3 region has the DNA TGTGCCAGCAGCCCCCATACGGTAAACACTGAAGCTTTCTTT.

The rearrangement joins TRBV5-1 to TRBJ2-5, with D perhaps TRBD1 or TRBD2 (5 bases each). CDR1 and CDR2 (germline): SGHRS, YFSETQ. With 3 bases removed from V and 2 bases from J, the gap between germline ends came to 14 bases. The CDR3 has 15 residues. CDR3 protein: CASSSGANQQETQYF. The CDR3, as DNA: TGCGCCAGCAGCTCCGGGGCAAACCAACAAGAGACCCAGTACTTC.

The chain carries TRBV2 and TRBJ2-3, with D perhaps matching TRBD1 or TRBD2 (5 bases each). V was trimmed by 6 bases and J by 0 bases, leaving 13 bases between them. This CDR3 is built from 15 residues. Per the germline V gene, CDR1 is SNHLY and CDR2 is FYNNEI. The CDR3: CASRSGAGSTDTQYF. The CDR3 nucleotides read TGTGCCAGCAGGTCCGGGGCCGGGAGCACAGATACGCAGTATTTT.

V and J are TRBV2 and TRBJ1-5; a weak D match, TRBD1 (5 bases). Trimming left V 3 bases short and J 3 bases short, with 15 bases between. The V gene's germline CDR1 is SNHLY and CDR2 FYNNEI. The CDR3 has 16 residues. CDR3 residues: CASSDFTGNSNQPQHF. CDR3 sequence (DNA): TGTGCCAGCAGTGATTTCACAGGCAACTCCAATCAGCCCCAGCATTTT.

The chain is built from TRBV2 and TRBJ1-1; D gene unclear. V shed 6 bases and J shed 7 bases, with 6 bases lying between them. Germline V gene lookup returns CDR1 SNHLY and CDR2 FYNNEI. CDR3 length equals 10 residues. Written as DNA, the CDR3 is TGTGCCAGCAGCCTAGGTGAAGCTTTCTTT. It is translated as CASSLGEAFF.

This rearrangement joins TRBV6-1 to TRBJ1-2; TRBD1 agrees at 7 bases. V lost 6 bases to trimming and J lost 5 bases; unmatched junction nucleotides: 12. CDR3 length: 15 residues. The germline V gene has CDR1 MNHNS and CDR2 SASEGT. CDR3: CASSPTGTVPYGYTF. CDR3 coding DNA: TGTGCCAGCAGCCCGACTGGGACAGTCCCTTATGGCTACACCTTC.

The chain couples TRBV6-1 to TRBJ1-6; 11 bases fit TRBD1. From germline, CDR1 is MNHNS and CDR2 SASEGT. The CDR3 spans 17 residues. V dropped 6 bases and J dropped 2; count of bases not matched to a gene: 6. The CDR3 nucleotides read TGTGCCAGCAGGGAACCGGGACAGGGGGCCTATAATTCACCCCTCCACTTT. Protein product: CASREPGQGAYNSPLHF.

This clone is a singleton in its sample. The DNA of the CDR3 is TGTGCCTGGAGTAGCGGAAACGTCAACAATGAGCAGTTCTTC. Protein product: CAWSSGNVNNEQFF. This sequence joins TRBV30 and TRBJ2-1; D might be TRBD2 (5 bases). In germline, CDR1 is GTSNPN, CDR2 SVGIG (reference sequence). V was shortened by 2 bases and J by 5 bases, with 13 bases between the two germline ends. The CDR3 covers 14 residues.

This chain uses TRBV15 with TRBJ2-1; D assignment may be TRBD1 or TRBD2 (5 bases each). CDR1 and CDR2 from the germline V gene are LNHNV and YYDKDF (reference sequence). The CDR3 is made up of 13 amino acids. V lost 1 base, J lost 8 bases, and 9 bases lay in between. The CDR3 DNA sequence: TGTGCCACCAGCAGAGCCAGGGACGATGAGCAGTTCTTC. Translated, it gives CATSRARDDEQFF.

The rearrangement joins TRBV5-1 to TRBJ1-5; no definite D call. The V gene lost 4 bases and the J gene lost 7 bases, with 12 bases spanning the gap. The CDR3 contains 13 residues. The germline gives CDR1 SGHRS, CDR2 YFSETQ. The CDR3 sequence: CASSPEPWQPQHF. CDR3 DNA: TGCGCCAGCAGCCCGGAACCGTGGCAGCCCCAGCATTTT.

V is TRBV27 and J is TRBJ2-1, with a possible D match to TRBD1 (6 bases). The V and J ends lost 2 bases and 8 bases respectively, with 13 bases between them. This CDR3 spans 14 amino acids. Germline V lookup: CDR1 MNHEY, CDR2 SMNVEV (reference sequence). The CDR3 sequence is CASSLQGTGDEQFF. The CDR3 bases are TGTGCCAGCAGTTTACAGGGGACCGGGGATGAGCAGTTCTTC.